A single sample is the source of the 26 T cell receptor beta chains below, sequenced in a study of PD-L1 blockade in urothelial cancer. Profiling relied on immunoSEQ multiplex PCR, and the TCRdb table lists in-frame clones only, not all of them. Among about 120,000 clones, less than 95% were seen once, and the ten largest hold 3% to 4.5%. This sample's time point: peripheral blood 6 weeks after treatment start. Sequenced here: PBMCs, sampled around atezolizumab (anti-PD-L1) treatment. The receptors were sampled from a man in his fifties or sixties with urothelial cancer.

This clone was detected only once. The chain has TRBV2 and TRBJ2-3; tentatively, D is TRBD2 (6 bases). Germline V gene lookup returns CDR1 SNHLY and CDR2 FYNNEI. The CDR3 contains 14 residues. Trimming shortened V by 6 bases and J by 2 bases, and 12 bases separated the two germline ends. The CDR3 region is CASRSGLNTDTQYF. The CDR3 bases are TGTGCCAGCAGGTCGGGACTTAACACAGATACGCAGTATTTT.

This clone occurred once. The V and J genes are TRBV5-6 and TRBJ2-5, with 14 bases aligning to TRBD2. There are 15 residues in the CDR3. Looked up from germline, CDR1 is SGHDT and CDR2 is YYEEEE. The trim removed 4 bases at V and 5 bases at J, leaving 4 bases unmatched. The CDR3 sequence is CASSMGLAGAETQYF. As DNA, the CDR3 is TGTGCCAGCAGCATGGGACTAGCGGGAGCGGAGACCCAGTACTTC.

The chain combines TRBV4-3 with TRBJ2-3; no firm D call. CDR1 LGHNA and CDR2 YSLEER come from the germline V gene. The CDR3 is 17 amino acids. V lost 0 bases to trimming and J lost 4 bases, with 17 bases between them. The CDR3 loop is CASSQDRRSVWPDTQYF. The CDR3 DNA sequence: TGCGCCAGCAGCCAAGATCGTAGGAGTGTTTGGCCAGATACGCAGTATTTT.

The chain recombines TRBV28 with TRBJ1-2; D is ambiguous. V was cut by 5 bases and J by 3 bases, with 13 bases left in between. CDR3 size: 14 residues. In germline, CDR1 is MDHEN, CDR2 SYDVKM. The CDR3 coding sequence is TGTGCCAGCAGTGCCCCTCGGGTACACTATGGCTACACCTTC. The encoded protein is CASSAPRVHYGYTF.

CDR3 bases: TGCGCCAGCAGCCAAGCCTCATTAGTTTTTGAAAAACTGTTTTTT. Translation gives CASSQASLVFEKLFF. The V and J genes are TRBV4-1 and TRBJ1-4; D ambiguous. This CDR3 comprises 15 residues. Trimming removed 1 base from V and 7 bases from J, with 13 bases in between. From germline, CDR1 is MGHRA and CDR2 YSYEKL.

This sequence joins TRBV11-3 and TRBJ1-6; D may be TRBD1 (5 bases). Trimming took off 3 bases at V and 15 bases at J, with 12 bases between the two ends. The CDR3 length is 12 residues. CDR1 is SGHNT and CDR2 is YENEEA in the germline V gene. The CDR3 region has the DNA TGTGCCAGCAGCTTTCGGGGAGGGGTCCTCCACTTT. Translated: CASSFRGGVLHF.

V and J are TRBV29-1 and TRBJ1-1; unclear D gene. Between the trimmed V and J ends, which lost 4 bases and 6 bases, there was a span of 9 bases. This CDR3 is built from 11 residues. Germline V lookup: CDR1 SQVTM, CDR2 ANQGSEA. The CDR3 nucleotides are TGCAGCGTTGCCCAGGCGCCTGAAGCTTTCTTT. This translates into CSVAQAPEAFF. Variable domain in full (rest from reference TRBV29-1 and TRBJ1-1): SAVISQKPSRDICQRGTSLTIQCQVDSQVTMMFWYRQQPGQSLTLIATANQGSEATYESGFVIDKFPISRPNLTFSTLTVSNMSPEDSSIYLCSVAQAPEAFFGQGTRLTVV.

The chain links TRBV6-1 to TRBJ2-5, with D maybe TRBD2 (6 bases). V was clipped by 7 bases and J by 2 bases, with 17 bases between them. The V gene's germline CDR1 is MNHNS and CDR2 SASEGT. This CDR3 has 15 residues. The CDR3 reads CASNGGRTNQETQYF. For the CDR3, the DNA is TGTGCCAGCAACGGGGGACGGACGAATCAAGAGACCCAGTACTTC.

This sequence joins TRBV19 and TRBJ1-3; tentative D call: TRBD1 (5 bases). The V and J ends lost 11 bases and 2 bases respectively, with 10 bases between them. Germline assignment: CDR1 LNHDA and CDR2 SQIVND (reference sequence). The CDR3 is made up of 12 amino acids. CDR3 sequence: CASRVPGNTIYF. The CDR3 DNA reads TGTGCCTCCAGGGTACCTGGAAACACCATATATTTT.

CDR3 sequence: CASSLGGISTDTQYF. Written as DNA, the CDR3 is TGCGCCAGCAGCTTGGGAGGGATAAGCACAGATACGCAGTATTTT. The chain combines TRBV5-1 with TRBJ2-3, with TRBD2 as a possible D gene (5 bases). Germline CDR1 SGHRS, CDR2 YFSETQ. The CDR3 contains 15 residues. V was trimmed by 0 bases and J by 0 bases, leaving 8 bases between them.

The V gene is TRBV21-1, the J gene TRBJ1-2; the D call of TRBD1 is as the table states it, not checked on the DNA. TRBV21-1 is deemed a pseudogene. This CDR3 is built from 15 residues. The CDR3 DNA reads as TGTGCCAGCAGCCACCGGGACAGGGGGCTGGATGGCTACACCTTC. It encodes CASSHRDRGLDGYTF.

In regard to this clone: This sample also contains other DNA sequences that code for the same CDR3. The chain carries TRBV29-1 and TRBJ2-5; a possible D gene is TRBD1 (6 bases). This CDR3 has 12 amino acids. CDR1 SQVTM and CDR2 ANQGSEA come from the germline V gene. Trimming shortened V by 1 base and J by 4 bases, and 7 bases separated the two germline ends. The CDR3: CSVEGRGETQYF. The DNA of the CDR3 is TGCAGCGTTGAAGGCAGGGGAGAGACCCAGTACTTC.

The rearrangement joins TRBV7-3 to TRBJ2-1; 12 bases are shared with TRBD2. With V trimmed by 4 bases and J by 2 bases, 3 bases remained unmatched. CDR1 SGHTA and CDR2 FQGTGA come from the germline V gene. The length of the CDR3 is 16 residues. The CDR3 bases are TGTGCCAGCAGCTCCCGGACTAGCGGGGCCTACAATGAGCAGTTCTTC. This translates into CASSSRTSGAYNEQFF.

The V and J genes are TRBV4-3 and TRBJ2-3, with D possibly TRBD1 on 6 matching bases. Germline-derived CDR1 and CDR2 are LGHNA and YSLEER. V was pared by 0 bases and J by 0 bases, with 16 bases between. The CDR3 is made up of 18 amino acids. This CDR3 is CASSQDQGQYTSTDTQYF. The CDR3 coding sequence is TGCGCCAGCAGCCAAGATCAAGGACAGTACACTAGCACAGATACGCAGTATTTT.

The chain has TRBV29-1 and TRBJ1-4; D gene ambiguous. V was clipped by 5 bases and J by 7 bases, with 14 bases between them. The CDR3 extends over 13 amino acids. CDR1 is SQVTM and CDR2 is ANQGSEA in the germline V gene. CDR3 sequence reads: CSVLEGPSEKLFF. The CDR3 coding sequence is TGCAGCGTTCTCGAGGGCCCAAGTGAAAAACTGTTTTTT. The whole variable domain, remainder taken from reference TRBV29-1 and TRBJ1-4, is SAVISQKPSRDICQRGTSLTIQCQVDSQVTMMFWYRQQPGQSLTLIATANQGSEATYESGFVIDKFPISRPNLTFSTLTVSNMSPEDSSIYLCSVLEGPSEKLFFGSGTQLSVL.

The CDR3 DNA reads as TGTGCCAGCAGCTCCAGGGTTCCGGGCATGAAAAAACTGTTTTTT. It encodes CASSSRVPGMKKLFF. This chain joins TRBV7-8 and TRBJ1-4, with D maybe TRBD1 (5 bases). The germline CDR1 and CDR2 sequences are SGHVS and FQNEAQ. CDR3 length: 15 residues. Trimming pared 4 bases from V and 9 bases from J, leaving 18 bases between.

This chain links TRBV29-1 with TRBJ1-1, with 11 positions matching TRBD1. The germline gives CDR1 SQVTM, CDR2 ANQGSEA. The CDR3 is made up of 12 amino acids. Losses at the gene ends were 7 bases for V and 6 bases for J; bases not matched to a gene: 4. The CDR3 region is CSGGQGAAEAFF. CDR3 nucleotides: TGCAGCGGCGGACAGGGGGCTGCTGAAGCTTTCTTT.

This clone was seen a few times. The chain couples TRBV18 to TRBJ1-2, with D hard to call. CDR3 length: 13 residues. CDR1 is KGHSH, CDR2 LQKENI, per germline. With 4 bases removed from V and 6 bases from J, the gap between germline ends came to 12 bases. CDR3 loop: CASSRGSVNGYTF. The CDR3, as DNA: TGTGCCAGCTCACGCGGGAGCGTCAATGGCTACACCTTC.

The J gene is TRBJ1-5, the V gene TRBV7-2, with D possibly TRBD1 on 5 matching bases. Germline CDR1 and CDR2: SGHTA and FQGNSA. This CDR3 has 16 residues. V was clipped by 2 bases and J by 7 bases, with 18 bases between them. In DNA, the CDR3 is TGTGCCAGCAGCTTACTTTCAGGGAAAGGCGAGCAGCCCCAGCATTTT. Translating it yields CASSLLSGKGEQPQHF.

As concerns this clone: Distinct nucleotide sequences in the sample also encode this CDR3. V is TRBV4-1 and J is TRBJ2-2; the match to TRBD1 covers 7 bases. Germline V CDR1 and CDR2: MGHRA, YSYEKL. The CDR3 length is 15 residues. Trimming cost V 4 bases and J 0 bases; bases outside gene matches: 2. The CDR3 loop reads CASSRGTANTGELFF. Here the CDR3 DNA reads TGCGCCAGCAGCCGAGGGACAGCGAACACCGGGGAGCTGTTTTTT.

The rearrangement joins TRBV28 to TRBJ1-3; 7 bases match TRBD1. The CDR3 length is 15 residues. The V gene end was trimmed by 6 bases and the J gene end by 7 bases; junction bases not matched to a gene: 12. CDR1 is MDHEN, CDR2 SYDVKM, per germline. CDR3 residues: CASRVDRVSGNTIYF. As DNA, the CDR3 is TGTGCCAGCAGGGTAGACAGGGTCTCCGGCAACACCATATATTTT.

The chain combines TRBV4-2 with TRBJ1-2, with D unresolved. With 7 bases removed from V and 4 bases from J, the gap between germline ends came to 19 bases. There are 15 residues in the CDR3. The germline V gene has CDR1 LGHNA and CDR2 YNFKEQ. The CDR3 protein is CASTLRERLIYGYTF. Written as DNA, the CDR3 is TGTGCCAGCACCCTCAGAGAGCGGCTTATCTATGGCTACACCTTC.

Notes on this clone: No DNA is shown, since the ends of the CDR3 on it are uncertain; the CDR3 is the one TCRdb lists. CDR3 sequence reads: CASILVAGGHEQFF. This rearrangement joins TRBV6-1 to TRBJ2-1; TRBD2, the table's D call, lacks a check against the DNA. 14 amino acids form the CDR3, both terminal residues included. Germline V gene sequence: CDR1 MNHNS, CDR2 SASEGT.

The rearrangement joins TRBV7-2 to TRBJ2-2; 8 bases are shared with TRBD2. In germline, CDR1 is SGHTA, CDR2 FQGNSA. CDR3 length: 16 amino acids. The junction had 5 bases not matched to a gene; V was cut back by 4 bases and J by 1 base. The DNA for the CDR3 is TGTGCCAGCAGCTCTCCGGGAGGGTGGAACACCGGGGAGCTGTTTTTT. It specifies CASSSPGGWNTGELFF.

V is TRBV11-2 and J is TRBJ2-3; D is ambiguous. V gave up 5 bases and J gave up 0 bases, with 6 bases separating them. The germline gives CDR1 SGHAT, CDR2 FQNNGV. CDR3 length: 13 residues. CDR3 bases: TGTGCCAGCAGCGAGATTAGCACAGATACGCAGTATTTT. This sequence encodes CASSEISTDTQYF.

In DNA form, the CDR3 reads TGCGCCAGCAGCCAAGATAGACAGGGGGCGCAGACCGGGGAGCTGTTTTTT. This sequence encodes CASSQDRQGAQTGELFF. The chain carries TRBV4-3 and TRBJ2-2; 10 bases agree with TRBD1. Germline V gene sequence: CDR1 LGHNA, CDR2 YSLEER. This CDR3 contains 17 residues. V dropped 0 bases and J dropped 5; count of bases not matched to a gene: 6.